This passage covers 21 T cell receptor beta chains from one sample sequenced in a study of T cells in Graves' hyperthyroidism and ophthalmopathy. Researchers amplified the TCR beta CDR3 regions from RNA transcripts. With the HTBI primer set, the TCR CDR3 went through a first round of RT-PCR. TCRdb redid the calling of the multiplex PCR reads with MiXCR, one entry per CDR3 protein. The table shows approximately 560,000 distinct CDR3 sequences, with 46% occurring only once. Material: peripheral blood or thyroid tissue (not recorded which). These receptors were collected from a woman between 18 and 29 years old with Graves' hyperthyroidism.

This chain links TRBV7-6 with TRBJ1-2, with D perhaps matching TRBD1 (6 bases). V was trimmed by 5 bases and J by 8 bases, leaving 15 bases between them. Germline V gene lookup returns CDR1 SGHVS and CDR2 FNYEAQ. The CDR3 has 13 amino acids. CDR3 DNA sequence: TGTGCCAGCAGCGGGGGCGGGGGCAGAGGCTACACCTTC. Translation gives CASSGGGGRGYTF.

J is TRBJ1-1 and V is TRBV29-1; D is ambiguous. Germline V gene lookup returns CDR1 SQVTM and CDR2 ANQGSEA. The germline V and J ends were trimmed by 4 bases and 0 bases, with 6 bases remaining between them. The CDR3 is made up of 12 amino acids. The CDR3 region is CSVAFMNTEAFF. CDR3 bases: TGCAGCGTTGCCTTCATGAACACTGAAGCTTTCTTT.

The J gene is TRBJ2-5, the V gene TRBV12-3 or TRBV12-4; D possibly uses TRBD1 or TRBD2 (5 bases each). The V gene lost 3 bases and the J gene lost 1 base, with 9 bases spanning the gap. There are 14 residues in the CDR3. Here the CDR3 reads CASSFMGPQETQYF. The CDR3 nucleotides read TGTGCCAGCAGTTTCATGGGACCCCAAGAGACCCAGTACTTC.

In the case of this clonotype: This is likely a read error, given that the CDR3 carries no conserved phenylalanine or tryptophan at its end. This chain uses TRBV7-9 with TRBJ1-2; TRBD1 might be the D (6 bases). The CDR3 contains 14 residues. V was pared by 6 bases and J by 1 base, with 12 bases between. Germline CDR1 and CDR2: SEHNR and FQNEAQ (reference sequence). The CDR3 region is CASRPGGDNYGYTL. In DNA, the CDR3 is TGTGCCAGCAGACCTGGGGGCGATAACTATGGCTACACCCTC.

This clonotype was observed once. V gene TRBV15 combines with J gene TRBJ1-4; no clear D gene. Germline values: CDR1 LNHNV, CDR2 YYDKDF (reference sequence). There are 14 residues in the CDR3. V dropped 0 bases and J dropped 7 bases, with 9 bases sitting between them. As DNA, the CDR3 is TGTGCCACCAGCAGAGATCCTAGCGGTGAAAAACTGTTTTTT. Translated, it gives CATSRDPSGEKLFF.

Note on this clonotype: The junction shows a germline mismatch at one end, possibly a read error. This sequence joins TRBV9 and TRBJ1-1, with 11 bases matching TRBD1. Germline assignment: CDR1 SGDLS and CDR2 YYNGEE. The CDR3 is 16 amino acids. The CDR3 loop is CARSVDLGTGGTEAFF. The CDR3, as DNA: TGTGCCCGCAGCGTAGATTTAGGGACAGGGGGCACTGAAGCTTTCTTT.

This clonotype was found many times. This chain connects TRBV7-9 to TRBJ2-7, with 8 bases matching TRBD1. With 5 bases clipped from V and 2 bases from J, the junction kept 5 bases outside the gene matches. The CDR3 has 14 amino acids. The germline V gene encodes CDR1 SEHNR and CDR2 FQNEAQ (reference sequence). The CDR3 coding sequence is TGTGCCAGCAGCCCTGGACAGGGCGCCTACGAGCAGTACTTC. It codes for CASSPGQGAYEQYF.

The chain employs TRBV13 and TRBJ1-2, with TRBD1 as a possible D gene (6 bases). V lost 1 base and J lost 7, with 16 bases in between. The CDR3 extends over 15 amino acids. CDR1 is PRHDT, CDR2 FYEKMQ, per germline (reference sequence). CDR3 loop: CASSLASGAGVGYTF. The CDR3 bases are TGTGCCAGCAGCTTAGCGAGCGGGGCAGGGGTTGGCTACACCTTC.

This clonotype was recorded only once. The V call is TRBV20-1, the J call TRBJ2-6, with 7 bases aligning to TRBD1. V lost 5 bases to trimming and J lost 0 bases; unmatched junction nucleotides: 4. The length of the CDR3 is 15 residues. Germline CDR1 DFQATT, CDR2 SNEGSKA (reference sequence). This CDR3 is CSARDRRSGANVLTF. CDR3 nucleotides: TGCAGTGCTCGGGACAGACGCTCTGGGGCCAACGTCCTGACTTTC.

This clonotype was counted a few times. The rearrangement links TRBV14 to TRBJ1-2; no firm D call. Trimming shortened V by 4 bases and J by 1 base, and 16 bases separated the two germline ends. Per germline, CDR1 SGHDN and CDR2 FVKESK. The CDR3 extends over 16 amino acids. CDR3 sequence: CASSRPGYDYNYGYTF. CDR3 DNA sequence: TGTGCCAGCAGCCGCCCGGGCTACGATTATAACTATGGCTACACCTTC.

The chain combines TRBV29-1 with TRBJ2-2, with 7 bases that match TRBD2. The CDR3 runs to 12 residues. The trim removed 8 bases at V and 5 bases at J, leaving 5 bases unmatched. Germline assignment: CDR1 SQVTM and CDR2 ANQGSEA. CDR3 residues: CSLRRETGELFF. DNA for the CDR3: TGCAGCTTAAGGCGGGAGACCGGGGAGCTGTTTTTT.

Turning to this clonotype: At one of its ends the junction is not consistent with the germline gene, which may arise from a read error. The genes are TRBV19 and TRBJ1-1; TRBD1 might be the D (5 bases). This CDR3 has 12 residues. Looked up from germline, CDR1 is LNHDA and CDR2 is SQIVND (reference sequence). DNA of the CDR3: TGTGCCTGTAGTTTTAGAGGGGATGAAGCTTTCTTT. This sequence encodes CACSFRGDEAFF. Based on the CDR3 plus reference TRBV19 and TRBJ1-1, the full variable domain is DGGITQSPKYLFRKEGQNVTLSCEQNLNHDAMYWYRQDPGQGLRLIYYSQIVNDFQKGDIAEGYSVSREKKESFPLTVTSAQKNPTAFYLCACSFRGDEAFFGQGTRLTVV.

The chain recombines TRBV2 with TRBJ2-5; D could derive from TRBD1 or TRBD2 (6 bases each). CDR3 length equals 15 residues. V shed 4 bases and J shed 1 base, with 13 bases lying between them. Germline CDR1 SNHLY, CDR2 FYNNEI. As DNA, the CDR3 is TGTGCCAGCAGTGGCCTTAGGGGGGTCCAAGAGACCCAGTACTTC. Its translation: CASSGLRGVQETQYF.

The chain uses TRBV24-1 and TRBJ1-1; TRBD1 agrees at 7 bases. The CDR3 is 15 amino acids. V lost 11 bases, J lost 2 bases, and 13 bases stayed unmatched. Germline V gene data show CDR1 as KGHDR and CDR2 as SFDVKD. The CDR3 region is CASGETGTGNTEAFF. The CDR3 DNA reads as TGTGCCAGCGGAGAGACAGGGACGGGTAACACTGAAGCTTTCTTT.

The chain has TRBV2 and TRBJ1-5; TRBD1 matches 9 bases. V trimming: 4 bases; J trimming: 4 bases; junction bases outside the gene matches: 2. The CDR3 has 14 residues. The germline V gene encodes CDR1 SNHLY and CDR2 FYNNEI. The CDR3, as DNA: TGTGCCAGCAGTGGGGACAGGGATAATCAGCCCCAGCATTTT. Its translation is CASSGDRDNQPQHF.

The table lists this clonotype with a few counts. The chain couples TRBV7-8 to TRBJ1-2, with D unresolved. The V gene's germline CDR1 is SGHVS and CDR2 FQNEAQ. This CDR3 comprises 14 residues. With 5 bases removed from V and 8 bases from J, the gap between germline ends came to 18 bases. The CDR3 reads CASSPRPGSQGYTF. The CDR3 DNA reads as TGTGCCAGCAGCCCTCGTCCGGGTAGTCAGGGCTACACCTTC.

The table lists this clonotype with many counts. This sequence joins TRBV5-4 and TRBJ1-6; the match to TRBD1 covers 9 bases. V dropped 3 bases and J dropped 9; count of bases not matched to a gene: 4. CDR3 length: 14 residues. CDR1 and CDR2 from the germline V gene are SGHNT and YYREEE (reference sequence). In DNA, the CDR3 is TGTGCCAGCAGCTACGGACAGGGGCGTTCACCCCTCCACTTT. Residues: CASSYGQGRSPLHF.

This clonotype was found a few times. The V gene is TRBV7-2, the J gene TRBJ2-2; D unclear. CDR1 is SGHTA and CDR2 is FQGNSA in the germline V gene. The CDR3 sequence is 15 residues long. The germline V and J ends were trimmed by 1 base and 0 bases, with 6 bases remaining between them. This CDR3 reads CASSLESANTGELFF. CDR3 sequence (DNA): TGTGCCAGCAGCTTAGAGTCAGCGAACACCGGGGAGCTGTTTTTT. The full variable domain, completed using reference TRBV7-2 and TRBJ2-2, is GAGVSQSPSNKVTEKGKDVELRCDPISGHTALYWYRQSLGQGLEFLIYFQGNSAPDKSGLPSDRFSAERTGGSVSTLTIQRTQQEDSAVYLCASSLESANTGELFFGEGSRLTVL.

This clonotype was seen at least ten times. The CDR3 nucleotides read TGTGCCAGCAGCTCGGGACAGATTTACGAGCAGTACTTC. Its protein is CASSSGQIYEQYF. The chain links TRBV7-8 to TRBJ2-7; 7 nucleotides agree with TRBD1. The junction had 4 bases not matched to a gene; V was cut back by 4 bases and J by 4 bases. Germline-derived CDR1 and CDR2 are SGHVS and FQNEAQ. This CDR3 spans 13 amino acids.

The CDR3 DNA sequence: TGTGCCACCGGGGGGCGGGAGGGCGGGGAGACCCAGTACTTC. This translates into CATGGREGGETQYF. The chain recombines TRBV10-3 with TRBJ2-7, with TRBD2 matching over 9 bases. The J call may be mistaken, given a closer DNA end match to TRBJ2-5. CDR1 ENHRY and CDR2 SYGVKD come from the germline V gene. The CDR3 consists of 14 residues.

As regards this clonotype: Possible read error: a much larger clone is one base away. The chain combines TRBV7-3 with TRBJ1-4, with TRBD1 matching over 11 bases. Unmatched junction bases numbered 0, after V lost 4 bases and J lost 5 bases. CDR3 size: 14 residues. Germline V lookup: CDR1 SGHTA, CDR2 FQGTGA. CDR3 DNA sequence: TGTGCCAGCAGCTGGGACAGGGGGAATGAAAAACTGTTTTTT. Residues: CASSWDRGNEKLFF. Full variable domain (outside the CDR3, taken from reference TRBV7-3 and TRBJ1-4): GAGVSQTPSNKVTEKGKYVELRCDPISGHTALYWYRQSLGQGPEFLIYFQGTGAADDSGLPNDRFFAVRPEGSVSTLKIQRTERGDSAVYLCASSWDRGNEKLFFGSGTQLSVL.